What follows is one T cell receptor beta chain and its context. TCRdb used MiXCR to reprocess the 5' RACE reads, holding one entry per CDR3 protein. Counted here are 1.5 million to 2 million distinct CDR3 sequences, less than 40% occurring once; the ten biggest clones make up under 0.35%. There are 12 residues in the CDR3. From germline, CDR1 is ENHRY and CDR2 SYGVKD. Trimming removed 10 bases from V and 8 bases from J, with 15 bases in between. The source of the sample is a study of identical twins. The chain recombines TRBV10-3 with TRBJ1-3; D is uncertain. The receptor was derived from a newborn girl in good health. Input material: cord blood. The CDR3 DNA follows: TGTGCCAGACCTCCGTCCGGCGACACCATATATTTT. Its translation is CARPPSGDTIYF.